Here is one T cell receptor (beta chain) with its context. Its antigen remains unknown. There are 14 residues in the CDR3. V lost 6 bases and J lost 4, with 16 bases in between. Looked up from germline, CDR1 is MDHEN and CDR2 is SYDVKM. The data were produced by immunoSEQ multiplex PCR, yet TCRdb's version contains in-frame clones alone and is incomplete. The data hold around 100,000 clones, with roughly nine tenths observed a single time. The sample originates from a study of T cell responses to AZD1222 COVID-19 vaccine. Study outcomes and limitations: Targets within unmutated variant regions were reportedly found for nearly half of spike-specific TCRs.

V is TRBV28 and J is TRBJ2-7; tentatively, D is TRBD1 or TRBD2 (6 bases each). Material: peripheral blood, obtained 28 days after the second dose of the MenACWY control vaccine. The sequence derives from an adult who received the MenACWY meningococcal vaccine as a control. CDR3: CASSLSGQIYEQYF. CDR3 sequence (DNA): TGTGCCAGCAGCCTTAGCGGACAGATATACGAGCAGTACTTC.